The 32 T cell receptor beta chains in this list originate from one sample, sequenced in a study of lymphopenia after photon versus proton radiotherapy. The protocol was immunoSEQ multiplex PCR, while the TCRdb copy is restricted to in-frame clones and leaves out a portion. Here the sample spans about 20,000 clones, around 90% being singletons. Source: peripheral blood, taken from a patient treated with proton-based radiotherapy. The receptors were sampled from a woman in her seventies with pancreatic cancer. Some clones in this sample may be carry-over from other donors' samples.

The V call is TRBV27, the J call TRBJ2-1; 13 bases align to TRBD2. From germline, CDR1 is MNHEY and CDR2 SMNVEV (reference sequence). CDR3 length: 15 amino acids. Trimming took 7 bases from V and 7 from J; bases not matched to a gene: 7. This CDR3 is CASTRGTSGKNEQFF. The DNA for the CDR3 is TGTGCCAGCACCCGTGGGACTAGCGGGAAAAATGAGCAGTTCTTC.

The chain joins TRBV10-3 to TRBJ2-7; D not certain. The V end was cut by 3 bases, the J end by 0 bases, with 9 bases between. CDR3 size: 14 residues. From germline, CDR1 is ENHRY and CDR2 SYGVKD. The CDR3 sequence: CAISDGTVSYEQYF. The CDR3 nucleotides are TGTGCCATCAGTGATGGAACGGTCTCCTACGAGCAGTACTTC.

J is TRBJ1-1 and V is TRBV7-9, with D hard to call. CDR1 and CDR2 from the germline V gene are SEHNR and FQNEAQ (reference sequence). The length of the CDR3 is 12 residues. V was pared by 6 bases and J by 7 bases, with 12 bases between. The CDR3 here is CASSRSGNEAFF. CDR3 DNA sequence: TGTGCCAGCAGTCGTTCAGGAAATGAAGCTTTCTTT. Combining the CDR3 with reference TRBV7-9 and TRBJ1-1 gives the whole variable domain DTGVSQNPRHKITKRGQNVTFRCDPISEHNRLYWYRQTLGQGPEFLTYFQNEAQLEKSRLLSDRFSAERPKGSFSTLEIQRTEQGDSAMYLCASSRSGNEAFFGQGTRLTVV.

The CDR3 loop reads CATSLGRSTDTQYF. The CDR3 coding sequence is TGTGCCACCAGTCTCGGCCGCAGCACAGATACGCAGTATTTT. This chain uses TRBV15 with TRBJ2-3, with unresolved D. V lost 6 bases and J 0 bases, leaving 10 bases between the germline ends. Germline V CDR1 and CDR2: LNHNV, YYDKDF (reference sequence). There are 14 residues in the CDR3. The full variable domain, with the rest looked up from reference TRBV15 and TRBJ2-3, is DAMVIQNPRYQVTQFGKPVTLSCSQTLNHNVMYWYQQKSSQAPKLLFHYYDKDFNNEADTPDNFQSRRPNTSFCFLDIRSPGLGDTAMYLCATSLGRSTDTQYFGPGTRLTVL.

V and J are TRBV19 and TRBJ2-3; D ambiguous. CDR1 and CDR2 (germline): LNHDA, SQIVND (reference sequence). The V gene lost 4 bases and the J gene lost 2 bases, with 13 bases spanning the gap. The CDR3 is 15 amino acids. CDR3 sequence reads: CASSTMGLFTDTQYF. CDR3 nucleotides: TGTGCCAGTAGTACGATGGGTTTGTTCACAGATACGCAGTATTTT.

This clone was detected a few times. The rearrangement joins TRBV11-3 to TRBJ2-3; unclear D gene. V was trimmed by 3 bases and J by 1 base, leaving 8 bases between them. CDR3 length: 14 amino acids. The germline gives CDR1 SGHNT, CDR2 YENEEA. As DNA, the CDR3 is TGTGCCAGCAGCTTTGAAGGAGGCACAGATACGCAGTATTTT. Residues: CASSFEGGTDTQYF.

This clone is medium-sized within its sample. The chain joins TRBV19 to TRBJ2-1, with D tentatively TRBD1 or TRBD2 (5 bases each). The V end was cut by 7 bases, the J end by 9 bases, with 10 bases between. Germline lookup yields CDR1 LNHDA and CDR2 SQIVND (reference sequence). This CDR3 contains 11 residues. The CDR3 loop reads CASTGAVEQFF. CDR3 nucleotides: TGTGCCAGTACCGGGGCAGTTGAGCAGTTCTTC.

This chain uses TRBV5-1 with TRBJ2-3; D gene ambiguous. Trimming removed 7 bases from V and 2 bases from J, with 5 bases in between. The CDR3 is 11 residues long. Per the germline V gene, CDR1 is SGHRS and CDR2 is YFSETQ. CDR3 amino acids: CASRLTDTQYF. As DNA, the CDR3 is TGCGCCAGCCGACTCACAGATACGCAGTATTTT.

The genes are TRBV28 and TRBJ1-5, with D hard to call. V was clipped by 2 bases and J by 4 bases, with 18 bases between them. Germline V gives CDR1 MDHEN, CDR2 SYDVKM. The CDR3 length is 17 residues. The CDR3 bases are TGTGCCAGCAGTTTACAGAGGGATCATTTCGGAAATCAGCCCCAGCATTTT. Protein sequence: CASSLQRDHFGNQPQHF. Full variable domain (outside the CDR3, taken from reference TRBV28 and TRBJ1-5): DVKVTQSSRYLVKRTGEKVFLECVQDMDHENMFWYRQDPGLGLRLIYFSYDVKMKEKGDIPEGYSVSREKKERFSLILESASTNQTSMYLCASSLQRDHFGNQPQHFGDGTRLSIL.

This chain joins TRBV9 and TRBJ2-7; the match to TRBD2 covers 11 bases. The germline V gene has CDR1 SGDLS and CDR2 YYNGEE. The trim removed 4 bases at V and 2 bases at J, leaving 2 bases unmatched. This CDR3 spans 14 amino acids. CDR3 bases: TGTGCCAGCAGCACGGGACTAGCGGCCTACGAGCAGTACTTC. Its translation: CASSTGLAAYEQYF.

The chain couples TRBV27 to TRBJ1-5, with 7 bases identical to TRBD1. Losses at the gene ends were 7 bases for V and 0 bases for J; bases not matched to a gene: 12. Germline V gives CDR1 MNHEY, CDR2 SMNVEV (reference sequence). CDR3 length equals 17 residues. CDR3 residues: CASTGGQEKYSNQPQHF. CDR3 bases: TGTGCCAGCACCGGAGGACAGGAAAAATATAGCAATCAGCCCCAGCATTTT.

The chain recombines TRBV25-1 with TRBJ1-1; a weak D match, TRBD1 (5 bases). Germline CDR1 reads MGHDK; CDR2 reads SYGVNS. V was trimmed by 6 bases and J by 2 bases, leaving 7 bases between them. The CDR3 has 12 residues. The CDR3 nucleotides read TGTGCCAGCAGGACAGTAAACACTGAAGCTTTCTTT. Translating it yields CASRTVNTEAFF.

This rearrangement joins TRBV27 to TRBJ2-3; 9 positions agree with TRBD2. Germline lookup yields CDR1 MNHEY and CDR2 SMNVEV (reference sequence). After removal of 4 bases from V and 4 bases from J, the junction contained 18 bases not matched to a gene. The CDR3 covers 19 residues. CDR3 coding DNA: TGTGCCAGCAGTTCCGCTAGTGCCTTTAGCGGGAGACGGTCAGATACGCAGTATTTT. This translates into CASSSASAFSGRRSDTQYF.

The chain recombines TRBV2 with TRBJ2-7, with 10 bases aligning to TRBD2. Germline CDR1 and CDR2: SNHLY and FYNNEI. This CDR3 comprises 19 residues. With V trimmed by 3 bases and J by 2 bases, 16 bases remained unmatched. In DNA, the CDR3 is TGTGCCAGCAGTGATGGTCCGGCTAGCGGGAGTGGGGGGCCCTACGAGCAGTACTTC. The encoded protein is CASSDGPASGSGGPYEQYF.

This clone showed up just once. The chain employs TRBV27 and TRBJ2-5; either TRBD1 or TRBD2 may supply D (5 bases each). Per germline, CDR1 MNHEY and CDR2 SMNVEV (reference sequence). Trimming pared 3 bases from V and 5 bases from J, leaving 13 bases between. The CDR3 spans 14 residues. CDR3 nucleotides: TGTGCCAGCAGTTTTACGGGACGGCAGGAGACCCAGTACTTC. It specifies CASSFTGRQETQYF.

The J gene is TRBJ1-5, the V gene TRBV7-8, with a tentative D call TRBD1 (5 bases). Germline CDR1 SGHVS, CDR2 FQNEAQ. The V and J ends lost 1 base and 3 bases respectively, with 13 bases between them. This CDR3 spans 16 amino acids. In nucleotides, the CDR3 is TGTGCCAGCAGCTTAGTGGGGGGAGGGATCAATCAGCCCCAGCATTTT. The encoded protein is CASSLVGGGINQPQHF.

The chain has TRBV10-3 and TRBJ1-2; D remains unclear. Germline V gene lookup returns CDR1 ENHRY and CDR2 SYGVKD. Trimming took 9 bases from V and 5 from J, leaving 16 bases between them. This CDR3 comprises 13 residues. CDR3 DNA sequence: TGTGCCATAGACGGCGGGGATCGGTATGGCTACACCTTC. This translates into CAIDGGDRYGYTF.

The J gene is TRBJ1-5, the V gene TRBV27, with a possible D match to TRBD1 (5 bases). From germline, CDR1 is MNHEY and CDR2 SMNVEV (reference sequence). V was pared by 5 bases and J by 1 base, with 12 bases between. The CDR3 is 15 amino acids. The CDR3 here is CASSARVGSNQPQHF. In DNA, the CDR3 is TGTGCCAGCAGTGCCAGGGTCGGGAGCAATCAGCCCCAGCATTTT.

J is TRBJ1-1 and V is TRBV4-1; D may be TRBD1 (5 bases). This CDR3 has 15 amino acids. Germline CDR1 reads MGHRA; CDR2 reads YSYEKL. Trimming left V 3 bases short and J 1 base short, with 12 bases between. The CDR3 coding sequence is TGCGCCAGCAGCCATCTAGACAGCCCGAACACTGAAGCTTTCTTT. Translated: CASSHLDSPNTEAFF.

The V and J genes are TRBV30 and TRBJ2-5; the D gene is possibly TRBD1 (5 bases). CDR1 is GTSNPN, CDR2 SVGIG, per germline (reference sequence). The CDR3 is 14 residues long. The CDR3 here is CARSGANYQETQYF. The CDR3 nucleotides read TGTGCTCGGTCTGGGGCGAACTACCAAGAGACCCAGTACTTC.

The J gene is TRBJ2-7, the V gene TRBV7-2; tentatively, D is TRBD2 (5 bases). The CDR3 is 13 residues long. The V end lost 6 bases, the J end lost 0 bases, and 9 bases lay between the germline ends. Germline assignment: CDR1 SGHTA and CDR2 FQGNSA. CDR3 sequence (DNA): TGTGCCAGCAGGTCGGGGAGCTCCTACGAGCAGTACTTC. It translates to CASRSGSSYEQYF.

This CDR3 reads CASSRQGVQNGELFF. The CDR3 bases are TGTGCCAGCAGTAGACAGGGGGTTCAGAACGGGGAGCTGTTTTTT. The rearrangement joins TRBV28 to TRBJ2-2; 9 bases agree with TRBD1. This CDR3 has 15 amino acids. Germline V lookup: CDR1 MDHEN, CDR2 SYDVKM. Losses at the gene ends were 5 bases for V and 7 bases for J; bases not matched to a gene: 8. The variable domain in full, with the rest retrieved from reference TRBV28 and TRBJ2-2, is DVKVTQSSRYLVKRTGEKVFLECVQDMDHENMFWYRQDPGLGLRLIYFSYDVKMKEKGDIPEGYSVSREKKERFSLILESASTNQTSMYLCASSRQGVQNGELFFGEGSRLTVL.

The chain employs TRBV6-5 and TRBJ2-1, with D possibly being TRBD1 (6 bases). V gave up 6 bases and J gave up 5 bases, with 11 bases separating them. The CDR3 has 13 amino acids. Germline-derived CDR1 and CDR2 are MNHEY and SVGAGI. This CDR3 is CASRPGTNNEQFF. DNA for the CDR3: TGTGCCAGCAGACCCGGGACAAACAATGAGCAGTTCTTC.

The chain employs TRBV19 and TRBJ2-3; 12 positions agree with TRBD2. V shed 0 bases and J 5 bases; nucleotides not matched to a gene: 6. CDR1 and CDR2 (germline): LNHDA, SQIVND (reference sequence). The CDR3 spans 17 residues. The CDR3 DNA follows: TGTGCCAGTAGTATAGACCTAGCGGGAGGGCCTGTAGATACGCAGTATTTT. Protein: CASSIDLAGGPVDTQYF.

V is TRBV15 and J is TRBJ2-3; TRBD2 matches 9 bases. This CDR3 contains 16 residues. Germline V gene lookup returns CDR1 LNHNV and CDR2 YYDKDF (reference sequence). With 5 bases clipped from V and 7 bases from J, the junction kept 13 bases outside the gene matches. The CDR3 is CATSGPLAGRENTQYF. The CDR3 nucleotides read TGTGCCACCAGCGGGCCCCTAGCGGGGAGGGAAAATACGCAGTATTTT. Full variable domain (rest looked up from reference TRBV15 and TRBJ2-3): DAMVIQNPRYQVTQFGKPVTLSCSQTLNHNVMYWYQQKSSQAPKLLFHYYDKDFNNEADTPDNFQSRRPNTSFCFLDIRSPGLGDTAMYLCATSGPLAGRENTQYFGPGTRLTVL.

The chain joins TRBV2 to TRBJ2-2; TRBD2 agrees at 12 bases. Per germline, CDR1 SNHLY and CDR2 FYNNEI. The CDR3 has 17 amino acids. The V and J ends lost 6 bases and 5 bases, in that order; junction bases with no gene match: 10. CDR3 sequence: CASRGRASGRATGELFF. As DNA, the CDR3 is TGTGCCAGCAGGGGCCGGGCTAGCGGGAGGGCGACCGGGGAGCTGTTTTTT.

As concerns this clone: In the same sample, other DNA sequences code for this CDR3. The rearrangement uses TRBV5-4 and TRBJ2-7; the match to TRBD2 covers 11 bases. Trimming cost V 5 bases and J 7 bases; bases outside gene matches: 8. Germline V gene lookup returns CDR1 SGHNT and CDR2 YYREEE (reference sequence). This CDR3 has 14 residues. CDR3 in amino acids: CASSLAGGPGEQYF. Here the CDR3 DNA reads TGTGCCAGCAGTTTAGCGGGAGGGCCAGGTGAGCAGTACTTC.

The J gene is TRBJ2-1, the V gene TRBV2; 9 bases agree with TRBD2. V gave up 10 bases and J gave up 1 base; unmatched junction bases: 8. Germline-derived CDR1 and CDR2 are SNHLY and FYNNEI. This CDR3 contains 15 residues. The CDR3 sequence: CATQSAGGSYNEQFF. The CDR3 bases are TGTGCCACCCAATCAGCGGGAGGTTCCTACAATGAGCAGTTCTTC. Full variable domain (rest looked up from reference TRBV2 and TRBJ2-1): EPEVTQTPSHQVTQMGQEVILRCVPISNHLYFYWYRQILGQKVEFLVSFYNNEISEKSEIFDDQFSVERPDGSNFTLKIRSTKLEDSAMYFCATQSAGGSYNEQFFGPGTRLTVL.

V and J are TRBV5-1 and TRBJ2-1; 9 nucleotides line up with TRBD1. Germline CDR1 is SGHRS and CDR2 is YFSETQ. The ends lost 4 bases at V and 4 bases at J; junction bases unmatched: 3. This CDR3 spans 14 amino acids. In DNA form, the CDR3 reads TGCGCCAGCAGCCCAGGACAGGGGTACAATGAGCAGTTCTTC. Translating gives CASSPGQGYNEQFF.

This clone has only a few counts. The same CDR3 can be traced to other DNA sequences in this sample. This sequence joins TRBV5-1 and TRBJ1-2; 7 bases are a match to TRBD1. CDR3 length equals 14 residues. Germline values: CDR1 SGHRS, CDR2 YFSETQ. V lost 4 bases to trimming and J lost 2 bases; unmatched junction nucleotides: 5. The CDR3 region has the DNA TGCGCCAGCAGCCCCCGGGACAGAAACTATGGCTACACCTTC. Residues: CASSPRDRNYGYTF.

The chain uses TRBV9 and TRBJ2-1, with TRBD1 as a possible D gene (6 bases). V gave up 1 base and J gave up 7 bases, with 6 bases separating them. Per the germline V gene, CDR1 is SGDLS and CDR2 is YYNGEE. The CDR3 has 12 amino acids. DNA of the CDR3: TGTGCCAGCAGCGTACAGGGGAATGAGCAGTTCTTC. It is translated as CASSVQGNEQFF.

The chain carries TRBV6-1 and TRBJ2-7; maybe TRBD1 (5 bases). Germline V gene sequence: CDR1 MNHNS, CDR2 SASEGT. CDR3 length equals 13 residues. V was cut by 3 bases and J by 2 bases, with 8 bases left in between. In DNA, the CDR3 is TGTGCCAGCAGTGACCCAGGGCCCTACGAGCAGTACTTC. Translated: CASSDPGPYEQYF.